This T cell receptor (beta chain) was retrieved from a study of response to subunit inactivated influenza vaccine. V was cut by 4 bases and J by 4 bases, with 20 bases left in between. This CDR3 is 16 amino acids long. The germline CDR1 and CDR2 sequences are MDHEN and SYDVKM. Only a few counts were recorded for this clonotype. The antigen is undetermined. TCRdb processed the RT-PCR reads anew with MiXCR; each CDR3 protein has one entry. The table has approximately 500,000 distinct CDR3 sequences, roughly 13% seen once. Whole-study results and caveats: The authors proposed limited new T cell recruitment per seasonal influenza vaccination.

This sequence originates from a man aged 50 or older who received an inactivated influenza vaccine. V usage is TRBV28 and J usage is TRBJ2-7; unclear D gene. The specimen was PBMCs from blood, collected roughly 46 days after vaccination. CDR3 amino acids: CASSSIYQSPRYEQYF. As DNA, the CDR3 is TGTGCCAGCAGTTCTATATACCAGTCCCCTAGGTACGAGCAGTACTTC.